This T cell receptor (beta chain) was captured by sequencing in a study of T cells expressing NK-cell markers. Background on the study: Sequencing of TCR beta repertoires drew on sorted CD3+CD56+NKG2C+, CD3+CD56+NKG2C- and CD3+CD56-NKG2C+ T cells. Seven sequenced donors out of eight were HCMV-seropositive, one seronegative.

Remarks on this clonotype: As yet, its antigen is unknown.

With UMIs, 5'RACE template switching was used to make TCR beta cDNA. TCRdb re-called the 5' RACE reads; every CDR3 protein appears as one record, without DNA. The listing contains roughly 390,000 distinct CDR3 sequences. This CDR3 region has 16 residues. The germline V gene has CDR1 MNHEY and CDR2 SMNVEV (reference sequence). Study observations and caveats: The CD3+CD56-NKG2C+ fraction of a handful of donors was also led by these clonotypes.

The chain is built from TRBV27 and TRBJ1-2. Sequencing used blood T cells: a sorted CD56 or NKG2C T cell subset, CD4+ or CD8+ T cells, or bulk PBMC T cells (not recorded which). The sequence derives from a woman between 45 and 65 years old in good health. The CDR3 sequence: CASSFSGRRPYYGYTF.